These 20 T cell receptor beta chains were all obtained from the same sample, sequenced in a study of T cells after yellow fever vaccination. TCRdb reprocessed the 5' RACE reads with MiXCR, giving one entry per CDR3 protein. The table records more than 450,000 distinct CDR3 sequences, about a fifth of them present only once. The source material was PBMCs, sampled 20 to 25 days after the first yellow fever vaccination. The origin of the receptors is a young man who received the YFV17D yellow fever vaccine.

Only a few counts were recorded for this clonotype. This rearrangement joins TRBV9 to TRBJ2-6; D unresolved. With 0 bases removed from V and 0 bases from J, the gap between germline ends came to 16 bases. The CDR3 has 19 amino acids. Germline CDR1 SGDLS, CDR2 YYNGEE. CDR3 sequence: CASSVANRTTPSGANVLTF. The DNA for the CDR3 is TGTGCCAGCAGCGTAGCTAATAGGACCACCCCCTCTGGGGCCAACGTCCTGACTTTC.

The chain recombines TRBV4-1 with TRBJ2-1, with TRBD1 as a possible D gene (6 bases). Trimming took off 1 base at V and 9 bases at J, with 10 bases between the two ends. The CDR3 is made up of 13 amino acids. Germline V CDR1 and CDR2: MGHRA, YSYEKL. Written as DNA, the CDR3 is TGCGCCAGCAGCCAAGTGGGACATATTGAGCAGTTCTTC. As protein: CASSQVGHIEQFF.

This chain uses TRBV6-5 with TRBJ2-7, with 7 bases matching TRBD2. Germline loops: CDR1 MNHEY, CDR2 SVGAGI. The length of the CDR3 is 14 residues. V lost 2 bases and J lost 6; bases outside the gene matches: 7. In nucleotides, the CDR3 is TGTGCCAGCAGTTACCCCGGGGAGGGCATCGAGCAGTACTTC. Its protein is CASSYPGEGIEQYF.

The rearrangement links TRBV20-1 to TRBJ1-2, with unresolved D. Trimming pared 0 bases from V and 4 bases from J, leaving 3 bases between. Looked up from germline, CDR1 is DFQATT and CDR2 is SNEGSKA (reference sequence). This CDR3 has 11 residues. The CDR3 DNA follows: TGCAGTGCTAGAGAATTCTATGGCTACACCTTC. The encoded protein is CSAREFYGYTF.

This clonotype was detected ten times or more. The CDR3 protein is CASSQGNRGGYEQYF. DNA for the CDR3: TGTGCCAGCAGCCAAGGAAACCGAGGAGGCTACGAGCAGTACTTC. The V gene is TRBV3-1, the J gene TRBJ2-7; D is perhaps TRBD2 (5 bases). The CDR3 spans 15 residues. V was clipped by 1 base and J by 3 bases, with 13 bases between them. Germline values: CDR1 LGHDT, CDR2 YNNKEL (reference sequence).

This sequence joins TRBV7-3 and TRBJ2-7; 7 nucleotides match TRBD2. The CDR3 covers 14 residues. The germline CDR1 and CDR2 sequences are SGHTA and FQGTGA. V gave up 6 bases and J gave up 0 bases; unmatched junction bases: 5. CDR3 DNA sequence: TGTGCCAGCAGGGCTAGCGGCCTCTCCTACGAGCAGTACTTC. Translation: CASRASGLSYEQYF.

Many counts were recorded for this clonotype. This sequence joins TRBV5-1 and TRBJ1-1; TRBD1 matches 8 bases. Trimming cost V 5 bases and J 11 bases; bases outside gene matches: 20. Germline V CDR1 and CDR2: SGHRS, YFSETQ. The CDR3 runs to 16 residues. The DNA of the CDR3 is TGCGCCAGCAGGGCTAGCATCGGACAGGGCCACTTTCCGGCTTTCTTT. This sequence encodes CASRASIGQGHFPAFF.

This clonotype came up a few times. The chain uses TRBV10-3 and TRBJ2-5; D not certain. Deletions cut 3 bases from V and 2 bases from J, with 13 bases between. The CDR3 has 15 amino acids. Germline-derived CDR1 and CDR2 are ENHRY and SYGVKD. CDR3 coding DNA: TGTGCCATCAGTGACGGTCTAGGCCTACAAGAGACCCAGTACTTC. Its protein is CAISDGLGLQETQYF.

V gene TRBV7-2 combines with J gene TRBJ2-7; either TRBD1 or TRBD2 may fit D (6 bases each). V shed 7 bases and J shed 6 bases, with 16 bases lying between them. Germline CDR1 and CDR2: SGHTA and FQGNSA. The CDR3 runs 13 residues. The CDR3 DNA is TGTGCCAGCACACTATCGGGGGCTGGCGAGCAGTACTTC. This translates into CASTLSGAGEQYF. The full variable domain, completed using reference TRBV7-2 and TRBJ2-7, is GAGVSQSPSNKVTEKGKDVELRCDPISGHTALYWYRQSLGQGLEFLIYFQGNSAPDKSGLPSDRFSAERTGGSVSTLTIQRTQQEDSAVYLCASTLSGAGEQYFGPGTRLTVT.

This rearrangement joins TRBV28 to TRBJ2-7; 9 positions match TRBD2. Looked up from germline, CDR1 is MDHEN and CDR2 is SYDVKM. The ends lost 6 bases at V and 2 bases at J; junction bases unmatched: 8. The CDR3 runs to 15 residues. The CDR3 loop reads CASRKRAGGTYEQYV. The CDR3 DNA sequence: TGTGCCAGCAGAAAGCGGGCGGGAGGGACCTACGAGCAGTACGTC.

This sequence joins TRBV6-1 and TRBJ2-6; D is unclear. Trimming removed 6 bases at V and 0 bases at J, with 9 bases between. The CDR3 length is 15 residues. CDR1 and CDR2 from the germline V gene are MNHNS and SASEGT. The CDR3 DNA is TGTGCCAGCAGACCCCCTGTCTCTGGGGCCAACGTCCTGACTTTC. Its protein is CASRPPVSGANVLTF.

V is TRBV5-4 and J is TRBJ2-2; the match to TRBD1 covers 8 bases. The CDR3 is made up of 15 amino acids. Germline lookup yields CDR1 SGHNT and CDR2 YYREEE (reference sequence). Trimming cost V 0 bases and J 5 bases; bases outside gene matches: 3. CDR3 nucleotide sequence: TGTGCCAGCAGCTTGGGGACAGGGTTGACCGGGGAGCTGTTTTTT. As protein: CASSLGTGLTGELFF.

The rearrangement joins TRBV5-4 to TRBJ2-7; 7 bases agree with TRBD1. CDR3 length: 15 amino acids. V shed 4 bases and J 6 bases; nucleotides not matched to a gene: 13. Germline-derived CDR1 and CDR2 are SGHNT and YYREEE (reference sequence). CDR3 DNA: TGTGCCAGCAGCACCATGCAGGGGGAAGGTTTCGAGCAGTACTTC. Its translation: CASSTMQGEGFEQYF.

The chain recombines TRBV7-8 with TRBJ2-3; no clear D gene. Germline values: CDR1 SGHVS, CDR2 FQNEAQ. Trimming removed 8 bases at V and 1 base at J, with 16 bases between. The CDR3 has 15 residues. The CDR3 nucleotides are TGTGCCAGCCCCCCCGCGCCGACCCGCACAGATACGCAGTATTTT. Translated: CASPPAPTRTDTQYF.

The chain links TRBV28 to TRBJ2-5; the match to TRBD2 covers 15 bases. V was pared by 4 bases and J by 9 bases, with 9 bases of the junction left unmatched. CDR3 length: 16 amino acids. From germline, CDR1 is MDHEN and CDR2 SYDVKM. CDR3 bases: TGTGCCAGCAGTTCCTCGGGACTAGCGGGGGGCAGGGCCCAGTACTTC. It specifies CASSSSGLAGGRAQYF.

This clonotype was seen a few times. This chain uses TRBV29-1 with TRBJ2-1; 9 bases map to TRBD2. The germline V gene encodes CDR1 SQVTM and CDR2 ANQGSEA. There are 13 residues in the CDR3. Trimming removed 5 bases from V and 9 bases from J; junction bases left unmatched: 8. In DNA form, the CDR3 reads TGCAGCGTTCCTGCTGCGGGGGGGCCTGAGCAGTTCTTC. Translation gives CSVPAAGGPEQFF.

The rearrangement links TRBV5-8 to TRBJ2-3, with TRBD2 matching over 12 bases. Looked up from germline, CDR1 is SGHTS and CDR2 is YDEGEE. The CDR3 is 15 residues long. V was clipped by 7 bases and J by 8 bases; unmatched bases: 11. This CDR3 is CASASGGARFGTQYF. The DNA of the CDR3 is TGTGCCAGCGCTAGCGGGGGGGCGAGATTTGGTACGCAGTATTTT.

The genes are TRBV9 and TRBJ2-5; perhaps TRBD2 as D (5 bases). Trimming stripped 4 bases from V and 5 bases from J, with 18 bases between. The CDR3 has 15 amino acids. Germline-derived CDR1 and CDR2 are SGDLS and YYNGEE. The chain's CDR3 is CASSLTEGRAETQYF. DNA for the CDR3: TGTGCCAGCAGCCTCACGGAAGGGCGGGCGGAGACCCAGTACTTC.

This sequence joins TRBV15 and TRBJ2-1; no reliable D call. The germline V and J ends were trimmed by 0 bases and 0 bases, with 6 bases remaining between them. This CDR3 has 15 amino acids. Germline CDR1 is LNHNV and CDR2 is YYDKDF (reference sequence). The CDR3: CATSREDFSYNEQFF. Here the CDR3 DNA reads TGTGCCACCAGCAGAGAAGACTTCTCCTACAATGAGCAGTTCTTC.

This clonotype has more than one count but fewer than ten. The gene calls are TRBV6-5 and TRBJ2-1; D is ambiguous. Germline values: CDR1 MNHEY, CDR2 SVGAGI. V lost 0 bases to trimming and J lost 6 bases, with 12 bases between them. The length of the CDR3 is 15 residues. CDR3 loop: CASSYSIEEPNEQFF. The CDR3 coding sequence is TGTGCCAGCAGTTACTCGATAGAGGAACCCAATGAGCAGTTCTTC.